These 12 T cell receptor beta chains share one sample of origin, sequenced in a study of blood T cell repertoires in COVID-19. The method was immunoSEQ multiplex PCR; TCRdb's version includes in-frame clones alone and lacks a portion of them. This table has 270,000 or so clones, less than 85% appearing once. Input material: peripheral blood. The origin of the receptors is a woman aged 18-30 years with acute or convalescent COVID-19.

The chain recombines TRBV27 with TRBJ2-7, with D possibly matching TRBD1 (6 bases). The CDR3 extends over 15 amino acids. Trimming cost V 3 bases and J 0 bases, with 12 bases left between them. Germline V gene lookup returns CDR1 MNHEY and CDR2 SMNVEV (reference sequence). The CDR3, as DNA: TGTGCCAGCAGTTTCCTCCGGACAGCCTCCTACGAGCAGTACTTC. Its translation: CASSFLRTASYEQYF.

The rearrangement uses TRBV24-1 and TRBJ2-3; TRBD2 might be the D (6 bases). CDR1 KGHDR and CDR2 SFDVKD come from the germline V gene. With 9 bases removed from V and 5 bases from J, the gap between germline ends came to 8 bases. The CDR3 has 11 amino acids. The CDR3 loop reads CATAGGDTQYF. For the CDR3, the DNA is TGTGCCACCGCCGGGGGAGATACGCAGTATTTT.

The CDR3, as DNA: TGTGCCAGCAGCCCAAAACGGACAGGGCGACCTGGAAACACCATATATTTT. Amino acid sequence: CASSPKRTGRPGNTIYF. The chain links TRBV7-9 to TRBJ1-3; TRBD1 matches 8 bases. Germline CDR1 and CDR2: SEHNR and FQNEAQ (reference sequence). V was pared by 5 bases and J by 2 bases, with 11 bases of the junction left unmatched. The CDR3 spans 17 residues. Combining the CDR3 with reference TRBV7-9 and TRBJ1-3 gives the whole variable domain DTGVSQNPRHKITKRGQNVTFRCDPISEHNRLYWYRQTLGQGPEFLTYFQNEAQLEKSRLLSDRFSAERPKGSFSTLEIQRTEQGDSAMYLCASSPKRTGRPGNTIYFGEGSWLTVV.

The CDR3 loop reads CASSLSTDQETQYF. CDR3 bases: TGTGCCAGCAGCTTATCCACAGACCAAGAGACCCAGTACTTC. This chain connects TRBV7-2 to TRBJ2-5; the D is unclear. CDR1 SGHTA and CDR2 FQGNSA come from the germline V gene. The V end was cut by 2 bases, the J end by 0 bases, with 7 bases between. This CDR3 is 14 amino acids long.

V usage is TRBV6-2 or TRBV6-3 and J usage is TRBJ2-1, with 9 bases identical to TRBD2. Germline V lookup: CDR1 MNHEY, CDR2 SVGEGT. The CDR3 runs to 15 residues. V shed 0 bases and J 9 bases; nucleotides not matched to a gene: 6. DNA for the CDR3: TGTGCCAGCAGTTACTCCGCGGGAGGGCCGACTGAGCAGTTCTTC. It encodes CASSYSAGGPTEQFF.

This chain joins TRBV5-8 and TRBJ2-3, with TRBD2 matching 9 bases. Germline V gene data show CDR1 as SGHTS and CDR2 as YDEGEE. The CDR3 totals 16 residues. V was clipped by 3 bases and J by 2 bases; unmatched bases: 7. CDR3 nucleotides: TGTGCCAGCAGCTCCGGGACTAGCAGGGTCACAGATACGCAGTATTTT. Translation gives CASSSGTSRVTDTQYF.

This clone was found a few times. This chain connects TRBV4-1 to TRBJ2-5, with TRBD2 matching over 9 bases. The CDR3 runs to 15 residues. Germline CDR1 reads MGHRA; CDR2 reads YSYEKL. The V gene end was trimmed by 3 bases and the J gene end by 5 bases; junction bases not matched to a gene: 7. CDR3 sequence (DNA): TGCGCCAGCAGCCAGAATAGCGGGAGCGGGGAGACCCAGTACTTC. Its translation is CASSQNSGSGETQYF.

The chain carries TRBV30 and TRBJ1-4, with D possibly TRBD1 on 6 matching bases. V shed 0 bases and J shed 7 bases, with 12 bases lying between them. Germline CDR1 and CDR2: GTSNPN and SVGIG (reference sequence). The CDR3 has 14 residues. DNA of the CDR3: TGTGCCTGGAGTGTAGGGGGTGCGGGTGAAAAACTGTTTTTT. Its translation is CAWSVGGAGEKLFF.

The rearrangement uses TRBV3-1 (or the pseudogene TRBV3-2) and TRBJ2-1; TRBD2 matches at 10 bases. V gave up 1 base and J gave up 7 bases; unmatched junction bases: 4. The CDR3 length is 15 residues. The germline V gene encodes CDR1 LGHDT and CDR2 YNNKEL (reference sequence). CDR3: CASSQVVLAGNEQFF. CDR3 sequence (DNA): TGTGCCAGCAGCCAAGTCGTACTAGCGGGAAATGAGCAGTTCTTC.

This chain links TRBV27 with TRBJ2-7; 9 nucleotides line up with TRBD1. CDR1 and CDR2 from the germline V gene are MNHEY and SMNVEV (reference sequence). Trimming cost V 3 bases and J 1 base; bases outside gene matches: 4. The CDR3 totals 15 residues. The CDR3 bases are TGTGCCAGCAGTTTGTCCGGGACAGGGTCCTACGAGCAGTACTTC. Encoded protein: CASSLSGTGSYEQYF.

This chain joins TRBV19 and TRBJ2-7, with D maybe TRBD1 (5 bases). Germline V gene sequence: CDR1 LNHDA, CDR2 SQIVND (reference sequence). Deletions cut 3 bases from V and 0 bases from J, with 12 bases between. CDR3 size: 15 residues. The CDR3 region is CASSMDTRSSYEQYF. The CDR3 coding sequence is TGTGCCAGTAGTATGGACACGCGGAGCTCCTACGAGCAGTACTTC.

The chain links TRBV14 to TRBJ2-1; D may be TRBD1 (6 bases). Germline V CDR1 and CDR2: SGHDN, FVKESK. V was shortened by 2 bases and J by 0 bases, with 14 bases between the two germline ends. The CDR3 is made up of 17 amino acids. Here the CDR3 reads CASSQSERGNSYNEQFF. The DNA for the CDR3 is TGTGCCAGCAGCCAAAGTGAGAGGGGGAACTCCTACAATGAGCAGTTCTTC.